The TCR beta chain described here comes from a study of T cell changes during pregnancy in multiple sclerosis (dated by TCRdb to about 2019). General notes on the study: In women with multiple sclerosis, the researchers looked at how the T cell repertoire shifted as pregnancy progressed.

The method was the immunoSEQ multiplex PCR assay. TCRdb limited this immuneACCESS table to in-frame rearrangements with V and J called. A share of clones is missing; checked studies link under half to unresolved V genes, and the rest is unexplained. Recorded for this sample are roughly 23,000 clones; around 90% of them occurred a single time. The ten top clones hold 0.67% of the sample. Note on this clone: This clone's antigen is unknown. A junction end diverges from the germline sequence, so it may reflect a read error.

Reading the germline V gene gives CDR1 SGHTA and CDR2 FQGNSA. CDR3 length: 15 amino acids, cysteine to phenylalanine. The retained sequence is limited to the CDR3, 45 bases, with the frame set at the first base. This receptor chain uses TRBV7-2 and TRBJ2-1, with 14 bases in between that match TRBD2. The specimen comprised CD4+ T cells from peripheral blood mononuclear cells, sampled in the third trimester of pregnancy. The TCR was taken from a female donor in good health, enrolled as a control in a pregnancy study. The nucleotide sequence reads TGTGCCAGCAGCTCCCGGACTAGCGGGGGGCTTGAGCTGTTCTTC. Its amino acids are CASSSRTSGGLELFF.